One TCR beta chain is described in this entry. Its antigen is currently not known. Nothing much larger sits one base from this clone, and base qualities are not available. This sample was taken from a study of blood T cell repertoires in COVID-19 (dated by TCRdb to the early 2020s). Looking at the study overall: Samples from collaborators originated in the United States, Italy and Spain and spanned both the acute and convalescent phases of COVID-19. HLA class I and class II types, where available, came from metadata supplied by the sample provider rather than from assay-based typing. The samples were drawn from two sources: the first 160 participants of the ongoing ImmuneRACE study, and fewer than 1,500 subjects contributed by 6 global collaborators. The material from the prospective study consisted of cDNA or gDNA derived from T cells, B-cell-depleted T cells, or PBMCs. A de-identified subject ID, COVID-19 status, age in years and sex were almost always included in the sample metadata. Deeply sampled blood TCRbeta repertoires from subjects exposed to, actively infected with, or recovered from COVID-19 were included in the dataset. The repertoires were released in a freely available public database meant as a resource for research on the immune response to SARS-CoV-2.

The immunoSEQ Assay, a bias-controlled multiplex PCR, was used to amplify TCRbeta CDR3 regions from genomic DNA. The authors processed their data as follows. Nucleated cell counts per sample were estimated from amplification of reference gene primers within the assay. Sequence reads were collapsed and filtered to measure the absolute abundance of every unique TCRbeta CDR3 rearrangement. For each sample, productive Simpson clonality was calculated by taking the square root of Simpson's diversity index across productive rearrangements. TCRdb obtained this table from immuneACCESS and retained in-frame rearrangements with V and J assigned. These tables miss some clones; where compared with another copy, unresolved V genes account for less than half of the shortfall, and the remainder is unexplained. V and J calls and clone size come straight from that table; D and trimming were deduced from the DNA. Within this sample are a few hundred thousand clones, with just under 90% of them counted one time only. The ten largest clones represent over 5.5% of the sample.

Here is what the overall study found, with its caveats: The quantity of clinical and demographic metadata differed by source and by participant and was supplied without curation.

At one collaborating source in Seattle, patients were enrolled during active infection and were followed longitudinally through the course of disease. The collaborating institutions used their own protocols to collect whole blood in K2EDTA tubes. For TCRbeta analysis, collaborator samples were shipped as frozen whole blood, as isolated PBMCs, or as DNA extracted from either sample type. The sample was peripheral blood. This clonotype was sampled from a woman in her forties or fifties with COVID-19, enrolled during active disease.

In nucleotide form, the sequence is TGTGCCACCAGTGATTCCTCTAGCGGGAGGGACAATGAGCAGTTCTTC. Its coded protein is CATSDSSSGRDNEQFF. The chain is made from TRBV24-1 and TRBJ2-1, and 12 bases in between align with TRBD2. The germline V gene specifies KGHDR as CDR1 and SFDVKD as CDR2. V is trimmed back by 2 bases and J by 5 bases, and the junction contains 3 bases that no gene match accounts for. Counted from cysteine to phenylalanine, this CDR3 has 16 amino acids. CDR3 DNA is the only sequence kept; it has 48 bases, read in frame from the first base.